These T cell receptor beta chains were read from a single sample in a study of shared clonotypes between healthy human individuals. Some clones are missing from TCRdb's copy, which holds only in-frame ones; the method was immunoSEQ multiplex PCR. Of approximately 720,000 clones listed, roughly 94% are singletons. Input material: naive CD8+ T cells sorted from blood. The receptors stem from a man under 40 in good health. The CDR3 runs from the conserved cysteine through the conserved F or W. The order of the fields is clone size, CDR3 length, V gene, CDR3 protein. Part of the rows lack a size; the others show once, few, many or a class for expanded clones.

NA 16 TRBV27 CASSKGTSGVEYEQYF
NA 16 TRBV6-6 CASSTGLADTAGELFF
few 13 TRBV12-5 CASGSGTNQPQHF
NA 13 TRBV18 CASSPPGAYEQYF
NA 16 TRBV4-1 CASSHPSGGFTDTQYF
NA 15 TRBV7-5 CASSPPDAGANEQFF
NA 18 TRBV27 CASSFRDPTSYSNQPQHF
NA 18 TRBV7-3 CASSLRETGFGPYNEQFF
NA 17 TRBV30 CAWSPGPRLYSNQPQHF
NA 14 TRBV9 CASSGAQPTGELFF
NA 17 TRBV11-2 CASSLRTLDTDNEKLFF
NA 13 TRBV7-9 CASRERGQETQYF
NA 19 TRBV9 CASSKAGLAGGSSYNEQFF
NA 12 TRBV4-1 CASSQGENTIYF
NA 12 TRBV6-6 CASSLRVGGYTF
NA 16 TRBV19 CASSTTSGTYFNEQFF
NA 15 TRBV7-2 CASRVGSTPYNEQFF
NA 17 TRBV9 CASSVGLAGGPRETQYF
NA 12 TRBV5-1 CASRSDSETQYF
NA 12 TRBV5-8 CASTNSVYEQYF
NA 19 TRBV7-2 CASSPDSAGYNLMNTEAFF
once 10 TRBV20-1 CSGLGNEQFF
NA 17 TRBV28 CASSSSTLDRGLYGYTF
NA 13 TRBV5-8 CASSLVGGAEAFF
NA 13 TRBV7-9 CASTHGFLDEQYF
NA 15 TRBV6-5 CASSYSRFQGMGYTF
NA 13 TRBV6-6 CASSLRRSHEQFF
NA 11 TRBV11-2 CASSLRETQYF
NA 17 TRBV2 CASGPGHRRVGANVLTF
NA 12 TRBV6-4 CASPWNSGELFF
NA 14 TRBV6-6 CASSYGTGPDEQFF
NA 12 TRBV27 CASSSGLYGYTF
once 17 TRBV4-1 CASSQAGMTGGAYEQYF
NA 15 TRBV11-2 CASSLDATTGETQYF
NA 15 TRBV27 CASTPGGGIYNEQFF